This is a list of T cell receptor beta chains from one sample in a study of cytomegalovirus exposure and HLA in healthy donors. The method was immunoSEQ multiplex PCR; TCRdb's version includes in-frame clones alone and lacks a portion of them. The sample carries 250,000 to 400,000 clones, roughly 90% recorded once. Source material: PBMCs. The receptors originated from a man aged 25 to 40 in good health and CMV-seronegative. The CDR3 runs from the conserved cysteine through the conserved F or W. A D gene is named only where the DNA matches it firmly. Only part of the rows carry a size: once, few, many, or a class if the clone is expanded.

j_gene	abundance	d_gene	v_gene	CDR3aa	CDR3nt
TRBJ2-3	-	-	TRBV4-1	CASSQVGGTGDTQYF	TGCGCCAGCAGCCAAGTAGGTGGGACTGGGGATACGCAGTATTTT
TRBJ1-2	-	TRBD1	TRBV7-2	CASSPETGAYGYTF	TGTGCCAGCAGCCCTGAAACAGGGGCCTATGGCTACACCTTC
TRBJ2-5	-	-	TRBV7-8	CASSLGARETQYF	TGTGCCAGCAGCTTAGGGGCCCGGGAGACCCAGTACTTC
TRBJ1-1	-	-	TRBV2	CASSPQFQGLRAFF	TGTGCCAGCAGCCCCCAGTTTCAGGGCTTAAGGGCTTTCTTT
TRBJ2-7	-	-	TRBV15	CATSSDRLINEQYF	TGTGCCACCAGCAGCGACAGGTTGATAAACGAGCAGTACTTC
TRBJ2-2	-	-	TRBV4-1	CASSQAGGNGELFF	TGCGCCAGCAGCCAAGCGGGCGGGAACGGGGAGCTGTTTTTT
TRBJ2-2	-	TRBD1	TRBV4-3	CASSQVGTVGTGELFF	TGCGCCAGCAGCCAAGTCGGGACAGTGGGCACCGGGGAGCTGTTTTTT
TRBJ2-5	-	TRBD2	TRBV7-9	CASSLSGGSQETQYF	TGTGCCAGCAGCCTTAGCGGGGGCTCGCAAGAGACCCAGTACTTC
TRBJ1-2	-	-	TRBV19	CASSIRQDYGYTF	TGTGCCAGTAGTATAAGGCAGGACTATGGCTACACCTTC
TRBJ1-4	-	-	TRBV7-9	CASSLAAGTNEKLFF	TGTGCCAGCAGCTTAGCCGCAGGGACTAATGAAAAACTGTTTTTT
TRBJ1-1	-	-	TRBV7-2	CASSLTVRDYTEAFF	TGTGCCAGCAGCTTAACTGTCAGGGATTACACTGAAGCTTTCTTT
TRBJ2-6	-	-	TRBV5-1	CASSRGDWRSSGANVLTF	TGCGCCAGCAGCCGAGGGGACTGGAGGAGCTCTGGGGCCAACGTCCTGACTTTC
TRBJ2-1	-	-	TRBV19	CASSIQVVSYNEQFF	TGTGCCAGTAGTATTCAGGTAGTGAGTTACAATGAGCAGTTCTTC
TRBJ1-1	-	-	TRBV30	CAWSVAGPEAFF	TGTGCCTGGAGTGTAGCGGGCCCTGAAGCTTTCTTT
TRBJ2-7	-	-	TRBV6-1	CASSEAPPGMGSYEQYF	TGTGCCAGCAGTGAAGCACCCCCCGGTATGGGGAGCTACGAGCAGTACTTC
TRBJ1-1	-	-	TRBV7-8	CASSFTSGGDFAEAFF	TGTGCCAGCAGCTTTACTTCTGGGGGGGATTTTGCTGAAGCTTTCTTT
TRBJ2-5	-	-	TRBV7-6	CASSPRYQETQYF	TGTGCCAGCAGCCCTCGGTACCAAGAGACCCAGTACTTC
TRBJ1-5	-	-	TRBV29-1	CSVEIEGQPQHF	TGCAGCGTTGAAATTGAGGGTCAGCCCCAGCATTTT
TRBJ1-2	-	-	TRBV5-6	CASSSGHGGYTF	TGTGCCAGCAGCTCCGGACACGGTGGCTACACCTTC
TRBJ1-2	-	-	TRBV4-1	CASSQDRRTVTNYGYTF	TGCGCCAGCAGCCAAGATAGGAGGACAGTCACTAACTATGGCTACACCTTC
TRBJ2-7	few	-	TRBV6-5	CASSYRGGDEQYF	TGTGCCAGCAGTTATAGGGGAGGCGACGAGCAGTACTTC
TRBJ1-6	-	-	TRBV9	CASSAETGYNSPLHF	TGTGCCAGCAGCGCCGAGACAGGTTATAATTCACCCCTCCACTTT
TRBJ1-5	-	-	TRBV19	CASSIDQAGQVWRQPQHF	TGTGCCAGTAGTATAGATCAGGCAGGGCAGGTCTGGCGTCAGCCCCAGCATTTT
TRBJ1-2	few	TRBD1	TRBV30	CAWSPGQGVGGYTF	TGTGCCTGGAGTCCCGGACAGGGGGTAGGTGGCTACACCTTC
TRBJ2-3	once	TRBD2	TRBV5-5	CASSTVLAGTDTQYF	TGTGCCAGCTCCACTGTCCTAGCGGGCACAGATACGCAGTATTTT
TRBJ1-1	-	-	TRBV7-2	CASRRTSGHLNTEAFF	TGTGCCAGCAGGCGGACCTCGGGACACCTGAACACTGAAGCTTTCTTT
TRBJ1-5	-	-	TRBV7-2	CASSLGHINQPQHF	TGTGCCAGCAGCTTGGGACATATCAATCAGCCCCAGCATTTT
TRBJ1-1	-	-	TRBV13	CASSHGPGMNTEAFF	TGTGCCAGCAGCCACGGACCGGGGATGAACACTGAAGCTTTCTTT
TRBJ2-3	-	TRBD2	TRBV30	CAWSVSMSGGGTDTQYF	TGTGCCTGGAGTGTTAGTATGAGCGGGGGGGGCACAGATACGCAGTATTTT
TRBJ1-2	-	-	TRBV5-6	CASSLFRDSPNYGYTF	TGTGCCAGCAGCTTATTCCGGGATTCCCCTAACTATGGCTACACCTTC
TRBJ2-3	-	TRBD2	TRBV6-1	CAAPRAGGTDTQYF	TGTGCCGCCCCCCGGGCGGGGGGCACAGATACGCAGTATTTT
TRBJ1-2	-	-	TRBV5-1	CASRGEGSGAGATGYTF	TGCGCCAGCAGGGGGGAGGGGAGCGGTGCCGGTGCTACGGGCTACACCTTC